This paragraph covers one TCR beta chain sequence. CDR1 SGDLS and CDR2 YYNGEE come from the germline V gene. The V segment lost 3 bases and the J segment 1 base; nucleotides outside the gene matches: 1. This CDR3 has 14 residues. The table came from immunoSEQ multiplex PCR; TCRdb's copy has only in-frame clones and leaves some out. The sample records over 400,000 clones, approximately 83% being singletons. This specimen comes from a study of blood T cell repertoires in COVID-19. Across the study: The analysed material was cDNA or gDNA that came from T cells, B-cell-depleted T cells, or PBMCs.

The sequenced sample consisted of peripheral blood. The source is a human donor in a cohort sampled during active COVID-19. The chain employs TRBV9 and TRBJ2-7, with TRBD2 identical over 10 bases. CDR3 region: CASSGTSGSYEQYF. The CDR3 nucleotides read TGTGCCAGCAGCGGGACTAGCGGATCCTACGAGCAGTACTTC. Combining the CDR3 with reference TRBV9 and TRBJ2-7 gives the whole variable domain DSGVTQTPKHLITATGQRVTLRCSPRSGDLSVYWYQQSLDQGLQFLIQYYNGEERAKGNILERFSAQQFPDLHSELNLSSLELGDSALYFCASSGTSGSYEQYFGPGTRLTVT.